This TCR beta chain comes out of a study of blood T cell repertoires in COVID-19. This clone has just one count. The data were produced by immunoSEQ multiplex PCR, yet TCRdb's version contains in-frame clones alone and is incomplete. The table includes approximately 260,000 clones, about 85% detected once. V shed 5 bases and J shed 6 bases, with 16 bases lying between them. This CDR3 region has 14 residues. In germline, CDR1 is PRHDT, CDR2 FYEKMQ (reference sequence). The sequence derives from a woman aged 45 to 65 who had been exposed to COVID-19. The specimen sequenced was PBMCs or T cells enriched from blood (not recorded which). V gene TRBV13 combines with J gene TRBJ1-1, with D uncertain. CDR3 residues: CASSEDSIAPEAFF. The DNA for the CDR3 is TGTGCCAGCAGCGAGGACTCGATAGCTCCTGAAGCTTTCTTT.